This T cell receptor beta chain was profiled in a study of neurological immune-mediated disorders. The CDR3 covers 14 residues. The V gene's germline CDR1 is DFQATT and CDR2 SNEGSKA (reference sequence). V lost 0 bases to trimming and J lost 6 bases, with 12 bases between them. Time point meaning: technical triplicate 1. TCRdb reprocessed the 5' RACE reads via MiXCR and lists one record per CDR3 protein. Of about 38,000 distinct CDR3 sequences in the sample, 11% were seen once. In this sample, this clonotype turned up many times. The sample consisted of PBMCs. The receptor was isolated from a man between 60 and 75 years old with HTLV-1-associated myelopathy (HAM/TSP). The rearrangement uses TRBV20-1 and TRBJ2-1; possibly TRBD2 for D (6 bases). CDR3 DNA sequence: TGCAGTGCTAGAGATTTGCGGGGCTCCAATGAGCAGTTCTTC. It codes for CSARDLRGSNEQFF.